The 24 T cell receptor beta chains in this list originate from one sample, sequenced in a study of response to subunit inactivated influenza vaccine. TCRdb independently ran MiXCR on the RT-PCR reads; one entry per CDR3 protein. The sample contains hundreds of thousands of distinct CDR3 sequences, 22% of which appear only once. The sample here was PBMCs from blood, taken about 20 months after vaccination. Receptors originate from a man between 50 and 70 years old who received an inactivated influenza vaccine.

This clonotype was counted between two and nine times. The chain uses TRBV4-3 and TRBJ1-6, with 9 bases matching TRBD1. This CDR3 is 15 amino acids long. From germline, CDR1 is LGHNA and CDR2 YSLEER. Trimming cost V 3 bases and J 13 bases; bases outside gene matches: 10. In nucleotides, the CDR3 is TGCGCCAGCAGCCAGGAACTGGACAGGGGCAGCCCCCTCCACTTT. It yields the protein CASSQELDRGSPLHF.

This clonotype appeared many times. CDR3: CASSVGQTRGELFF. DNA of the CDR3: TGTGCCAGCAGCGTGGGACAGACTCGGGGGGAGCTGTTTTTT. The J gene is TRBJ2-2, the V gene TRBV6-1; 7 bases are shared with TRBD1. Trimming cost V 6 bases and J 8 bases; bases outside gene matches: 9. Germline assignment: CDR1 MNHNS and CDR2 SASEGT. The CDR3 consists of 14 residues.

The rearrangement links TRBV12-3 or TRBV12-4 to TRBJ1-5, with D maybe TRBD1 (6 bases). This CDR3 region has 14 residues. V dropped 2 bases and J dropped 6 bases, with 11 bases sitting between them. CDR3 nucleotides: TGTGCCAGCAGTTTATACAGGGAAAGTCAGCCCCAGCATTTT. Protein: CASSLYRESQPQHF.

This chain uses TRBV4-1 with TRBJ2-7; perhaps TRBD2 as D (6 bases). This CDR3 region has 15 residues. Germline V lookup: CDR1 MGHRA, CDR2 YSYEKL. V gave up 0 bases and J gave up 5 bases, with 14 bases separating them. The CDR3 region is CASSQERGYIDEQYF. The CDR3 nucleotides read TGCGCCAGCAGCCAAGAGCGGGGTTACATCGACGAGCAGTACTTC.

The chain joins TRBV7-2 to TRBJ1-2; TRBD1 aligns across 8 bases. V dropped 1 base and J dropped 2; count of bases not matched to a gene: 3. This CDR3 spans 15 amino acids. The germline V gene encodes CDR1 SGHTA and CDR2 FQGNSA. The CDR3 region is CASSLDRGNNYGYTF. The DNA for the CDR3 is TGTGCCAGCAGCTTAGACAGGGGGAACAACTATGGCTACACCTTC.

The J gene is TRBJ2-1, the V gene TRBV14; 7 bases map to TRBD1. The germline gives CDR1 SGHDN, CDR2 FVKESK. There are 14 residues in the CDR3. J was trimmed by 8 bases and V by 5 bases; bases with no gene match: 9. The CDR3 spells CASSNTGQWHEQFF. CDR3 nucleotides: TGTGCCAGCAGCAATACGGGACAGTGGCATGAGCAGTTCTTC.

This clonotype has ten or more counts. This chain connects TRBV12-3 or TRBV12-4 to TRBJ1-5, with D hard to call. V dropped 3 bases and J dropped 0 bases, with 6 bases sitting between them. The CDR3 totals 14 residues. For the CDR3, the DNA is TGTGCCAGCAGTTTTGGTGATAGCAATCAGCCCCAGCATTTT. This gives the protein CASSFGDSNQPQHF.

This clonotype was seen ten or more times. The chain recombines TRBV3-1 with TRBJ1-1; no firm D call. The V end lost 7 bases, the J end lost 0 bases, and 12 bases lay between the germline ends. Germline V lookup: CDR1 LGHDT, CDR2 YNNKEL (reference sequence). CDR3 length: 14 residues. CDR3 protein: CASKRGAVNTEAFF. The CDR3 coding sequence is TGTGCCAGCAAACGAGGTGCCGTGAACACTGAAGCTTTCTTT.

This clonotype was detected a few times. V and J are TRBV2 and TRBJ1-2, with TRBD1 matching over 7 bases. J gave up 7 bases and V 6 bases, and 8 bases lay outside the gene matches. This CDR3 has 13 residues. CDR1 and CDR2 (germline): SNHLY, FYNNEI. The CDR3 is CASRTSGGGGYTF. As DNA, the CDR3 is TGTGCCAGCAGAACATCAGGGGGGGGTGGCTACACCTTC.

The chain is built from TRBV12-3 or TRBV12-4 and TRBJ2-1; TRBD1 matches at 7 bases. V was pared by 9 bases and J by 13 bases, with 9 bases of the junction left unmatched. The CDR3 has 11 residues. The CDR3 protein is CASNPGTEQFF. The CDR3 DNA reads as TGTGCCAGTAACCCCGGGACAGAACAGTTCTTC.

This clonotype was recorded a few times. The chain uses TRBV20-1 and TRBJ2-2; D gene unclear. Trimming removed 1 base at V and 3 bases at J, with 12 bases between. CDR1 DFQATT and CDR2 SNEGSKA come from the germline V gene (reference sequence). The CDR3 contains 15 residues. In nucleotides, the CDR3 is TGCAGTGCTAGAGCCCCGGGTGGGCACACCGGGGAGCTGTTTTTT. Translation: CSARAPGGHTGELFF.

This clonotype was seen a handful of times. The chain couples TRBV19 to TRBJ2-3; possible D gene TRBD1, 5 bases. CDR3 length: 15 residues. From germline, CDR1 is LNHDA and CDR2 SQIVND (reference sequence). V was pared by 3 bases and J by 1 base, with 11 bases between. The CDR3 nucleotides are TGTGCCAGTAGTATCCAGGGTTTTGGCACAGATACGCAGTATTTT. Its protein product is CASSIQGFGTDTQYF. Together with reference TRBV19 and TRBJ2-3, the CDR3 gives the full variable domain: DGGITQSPKYLFRKEGQNVTLSCEQNLNHDAMYWYRQDPGQGLRLIYYSQIVNDFQKGDIAEGYSVSREKKESFPLTVTSAQKNPTAFYLCASSIQGFGTDTQYFGPGTRLTVL.

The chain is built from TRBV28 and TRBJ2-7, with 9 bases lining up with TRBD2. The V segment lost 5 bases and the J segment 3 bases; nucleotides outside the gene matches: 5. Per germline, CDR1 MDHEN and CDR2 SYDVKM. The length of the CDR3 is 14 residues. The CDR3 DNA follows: TGTGCCAGCAGTCCTAGCGGGGACTACTACGAGCAGTACTTC. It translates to CASSPSGDYYEQYF.

CDR3 DNA: TGTGCCAGCAGTTTTGGGGCAGGGGCAGATACGCAGTATTTT. The encoded protein is CASSFGAGADTQYF. This rearrangement joins TRBV12-3 or TRBV12-4 to TRBJ2-3, with TRBD1 as a possible D gene (6 bases). V was shortened by 3 bases and J by 4 bases, with 11 bases between the two germline ends. This CDR3 comprises 14 residues.

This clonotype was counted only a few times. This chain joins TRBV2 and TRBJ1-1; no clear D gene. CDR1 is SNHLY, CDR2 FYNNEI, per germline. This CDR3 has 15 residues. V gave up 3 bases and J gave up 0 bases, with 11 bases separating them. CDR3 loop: CASSEHLRVNTEAFF. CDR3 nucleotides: TGTGCCAGCAGTGAGCATCTTAGGGTGAACACTGAAGCTTTCTTT.

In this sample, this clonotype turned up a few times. The DNA for the CDR3 is TGTGCCAGCAGCTTACTAGCGGGGACCAATGAGCAGTTCTTC. As protein: CASSLLAGTNEQFF. The chain uses TRBV7-9 and TRBJ2-1, with 9 bases that match TRBD2. Looked up from germline, CDR1 is SEHNR and CDR2 is FQNEAQ (reference sequence). The length of the CDR3 is 14 residues. Trimming took 2 bases from V and 6 from J; bases not matched to a gene: 2.

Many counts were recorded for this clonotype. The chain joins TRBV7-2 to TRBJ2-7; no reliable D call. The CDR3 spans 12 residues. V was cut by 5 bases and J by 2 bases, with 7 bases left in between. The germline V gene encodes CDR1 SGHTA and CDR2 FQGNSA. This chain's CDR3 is CASSKSAYEQYF. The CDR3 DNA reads TGTGCCAGCAGCAAGTCGGCCTACGAGCAGTACTTC.

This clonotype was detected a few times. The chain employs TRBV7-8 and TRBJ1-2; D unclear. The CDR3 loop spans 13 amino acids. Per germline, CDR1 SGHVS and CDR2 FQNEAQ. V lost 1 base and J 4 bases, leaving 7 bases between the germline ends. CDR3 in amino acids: CASSLEQSYGYTF. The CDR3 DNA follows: TGTGCCAGCAGCTTAGAACAGTCCTATGGCTACACCTTC.

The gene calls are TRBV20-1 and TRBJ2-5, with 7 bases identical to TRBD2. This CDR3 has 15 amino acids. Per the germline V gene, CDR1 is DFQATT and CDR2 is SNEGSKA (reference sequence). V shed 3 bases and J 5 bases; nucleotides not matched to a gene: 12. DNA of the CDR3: TGCAGTGCTAGTACAGCGGGACTAATTTCGGAGACCCAGTACTTC. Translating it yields CSASTAGLISETQYF.

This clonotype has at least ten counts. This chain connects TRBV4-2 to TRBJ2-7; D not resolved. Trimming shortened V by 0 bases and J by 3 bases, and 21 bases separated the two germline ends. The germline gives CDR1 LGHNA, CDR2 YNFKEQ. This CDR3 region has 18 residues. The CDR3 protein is CASSQDPTIPAPYYEQYF. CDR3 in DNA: TGTGCCAGCAGCCAAGACCCGACCATTCCAGCGCCATACTACGAGCAGTACTTC.

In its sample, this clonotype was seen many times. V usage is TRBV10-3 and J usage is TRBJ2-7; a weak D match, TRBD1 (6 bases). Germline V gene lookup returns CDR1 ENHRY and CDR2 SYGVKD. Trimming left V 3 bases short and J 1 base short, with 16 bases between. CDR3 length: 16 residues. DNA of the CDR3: TGTGCCATCAGTGACCATAGCCGGGACACTTCCTACGAGCAGTACTTC. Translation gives CAISDHSRDTSYEQYF.

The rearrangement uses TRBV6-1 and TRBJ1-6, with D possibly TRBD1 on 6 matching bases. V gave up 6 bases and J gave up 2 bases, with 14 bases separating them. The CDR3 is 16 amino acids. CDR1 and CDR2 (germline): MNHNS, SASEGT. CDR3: CASRGTSWPYNSPLHF. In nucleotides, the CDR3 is TGTGCCAGCAGGGGGACATCATGGCCCTATAATTCACCCCTCCACTTT.

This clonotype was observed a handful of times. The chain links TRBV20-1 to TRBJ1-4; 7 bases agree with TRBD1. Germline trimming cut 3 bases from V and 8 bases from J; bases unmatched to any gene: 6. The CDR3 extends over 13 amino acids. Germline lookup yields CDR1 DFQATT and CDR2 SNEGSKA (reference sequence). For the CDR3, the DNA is TGCAGTGCTAGGACAGGGAGGGAAGAAAAACTGTTTTTT. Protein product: CSARTGREEKLFF.

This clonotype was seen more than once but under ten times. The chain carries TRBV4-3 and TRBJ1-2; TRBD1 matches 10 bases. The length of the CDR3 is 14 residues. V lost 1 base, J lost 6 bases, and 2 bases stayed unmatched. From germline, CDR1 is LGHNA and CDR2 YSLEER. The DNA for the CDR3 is TGCGCCAGCAGCCAAGGACAGGGGGCTGATGGCTACACCTTC. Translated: CASSQGQGADGYTF.